This passage covers 25 T cell receptor beta chains from one sample sequenced in a study of glioma-infiltrating T cells (TCRdb year 2016). TCRdb names Illumina MiSeq as the instrument used. TCR alpha and beta CDR3 regions were amplified with the iRepertoire nested amplicon-rescue multiplex PCR (arm-PCR) platform from RNA. Using fastp trimming at Q25 and MiXCR clonotype assembly, TCRdb reanalyzed the public sequencing data and kept in-frame beta chains. Under each unique CDR3 protein, matching rows form one entry showing the most common genes and DNA. This sample holds more than 300,000 distinct CDR3 sequences; about two fifths were observed only once. The ten biggest clones cover about 12% of the sample. What was sequenced was glioma tissue, nonneoplastic brain tissue, or PBMCs (not recorded which). These receptors were obtained from a human donor with low-grade glioma or glioblastoma, undergoing nonglioma brain surgery, or in good health (not recorded which).

This clonotype was seen a few times. The chain is built from TRBV7-2 and TRBJ2-1; TRBD1 aligns across 9 bases. J lost 10 bases, V lost 4 bases, and 8 bases had no gene match. The CDR3 runs 14 residues. Per germline, CDR1 SGHTA and CDR2 FQGNSA. The CDR3, as DNA: TGTGCCAGCAGCTGGGGGACAGGGCCCGAGGAGCAGTTCTTC. Its protein is CASSWGTGPEEQFF.

V gene TRBV4-3 combines with J gene TRBJ2-1; perhaps TRBD2 as D (5 bases). This CDR3 is 17 amino acids long. The V end lost 0 bases, the J end lost 0 bases, and 12 bases lay between the germline ends. The germline gives CDR1 LGHNA, CDR2 YSLEER. This CDR3 reads CASSQDRRLSSYNEQFF. In DNA, the CDR3 is TGCGCCAGCAGCCAAGATCGCCGACTAAGCTCCTACAATGAGCAGTTCTTC.

The chain is built from TRBV6-2 or TRBV6-3 and TRBJ2-1; D unresolved. The CDR3 spans 16 residues. Germline V gene data show CDR1 as MNHEY and CDR2 as SVGEGT. Trimming left V 0 bases short and J 0 bases short, with 9 bases between. For the CDR3, the DNA is TGTGCCAGCAGTTACTCAGGGTTAAGCTCCTACAATGAGCAGTTCTTC. It translates to CASSYSGLSSYNEQFF.

On this clonotype itself: A much larger clone is a single base away; this may be a read error. The rearrangement links TRBV7-2 to TRBJ2-7, with a weak D call TRBD1 (5 bases). Looked up from germline, CDR1 is SGHTA and CDR2 is FQGNSA. The CDR3 totals 15 residues. The CDR3 spells CASSLVPDTTYVQYF. The CDR3 region has the DNA TGTGCCAGCAGCTTAGTTCCGGACACGACTTACGTGCAGTACTTC.

The chain uses TRBV7-2 and TRBJ1-5; D is unclear. Germline CDR1 reads SGHTA; CDR2 reads FQGNSA. V was trimmed by 0 bases and J by 0 bases, leaving 6 bases between them. The CDR3 spans 15 residues. CDR3 nucleotide sequence: TGTGCCAGCAGCTTAGCGTTAAATAGCAATCAGCCCCAGCATTTT. It specifies CASSLALNSNQPQHF.

Only a few counts were recorded for this clonotype. The chain is built from TRBV20-1 and TRBJ1-1, with 7 bases lining up with TRBD1. Germline V CDR1 and CDR2: DFQATT, SNEGSKA (reference sequence). This CDR3 is built from 15 residues. The V and J ends lost 2 bases and 2 bases, in that order; junction bases with no gene match: 8. The CDR3 region has the DNA TGCAGTGCTAGAAAAATAGGGACAGCTAACACTGAAGCTTTCTTT. It is translated as CSARKIGTANTEAFF.

This clonotype was seen at least ten times. The chain is built from TRBV27 and TRBJ2-1, with 7 bases matching TRBD2. Germline V gene sequence: CDR1 MNHEY, CDR2 SMNVEV (reference sequence). The length of the CDR3 is 16 residues. The junction had 7 bases not matched to a gene; V was cut back by 3 bases and J by 2 bases. CDR3 in amino acids: CASSFLRLAAYNEQFF. In DNA, the CDR3 is TGTGCCAGCAGTTTTCTCCGACTAGCTGCCTACAATGAGCAGTTCTTC.

V gene TRBV7-3 combines with J gene TRBJ2-1; possible D gene TRBD1, 5 bases. Deletions cut 2 bases from V and 6 bases from J, with 11 bases between. The CDR3 covers 14 residues. Germline CDR1 SGHTA, CDR2 FQGTGA. CDR3 nucleotide sequence: TGTGCCAGCAGCTTACAGGGTGAAACCAATGAGCAGTTCTTC. This encodes CASSLQGETNEQFF.

This clonotype was observed many times. The V gene is TRBV6-2 or TRBV6-3, the J gene TRBJ2-3; no firm D call. Germline V CDR1 and CDR2: MNHEY, SVGEGT. The CDR3 loop spans 12 amino acids. The V end lost 7 bases, the J end lost 4 bases, and 9 bases lay between the germline ends. CDR3 amino acids: CASTSSADTQYF. CDR3 in DNA: TGTGCCAGCACCTCCAGTGCAGATACGCAGTATTTT.

As concerns this clonotype: A read error is possible here, since a much larger clone lies one base away. The chain combines TRBV28 with TRBJ1-2; TRBD1 matches at 9 bases. J was trimmed by 5 bases and V by 6 bases; bases with no gene match: 7. Germline CDR1 and CDR2: MDHEN and SYDVKM. The CDR3 loop spans 14 amino acids. CDR3 sequence: CASRPFGTGYGYTF. For the CDR3, the DNA is TGTGCCAGCAGACCATTCGGGACAGGGTATGGCTACACCTTC.

Worth noting for this clonotype: Germline is not matched at one junction end, which may reflect a read error. V and J are TRBV20-1 and TRBJ1-5, with 7 positions matching TRBD1. Per germline, CDR1 DFQATT and CDR2 SNEGSKA (reference sequence). CDR3 length: 14 amino acids. The CDR3 nucleotides are TGCAGTGCCGACCAGACAGGGATCAATCAGCTCCAGCATTTT. Translation: CSADQTGINQLQHF.

Details on this clonotype: One end of the junction varies from germline; a read error may be responsible. This rearrangement joins TRBV27 to TRBJ2-1; D uncertain. The germline gives CDR1 MNHEY, CDR2 SMNVEV (reference sequence). This CDR3 contains 15 residues. The CDR3 protein is CAGSPACPSIDEQFF. The CDR3 region has the DNA TGTGCCGGCAGTCCAGCGTGCCCCTCGATCGATGAGCAGTTCTTC.

The gene calls are TRBV6-1 and TRBJ2-6; D could derive from TRBD1 or TRBD2 (6 bases each). Germline values: CDR1 MNHNS, CDR2 SASEGT. V lost 6 bases and J lost 1, with 19 bases in between. The length of the CDR3 is 18 residues. CDR3 coding DNA: TGTGCCAGCAGGGGAGGACAGACCCTAATATCTGGGGCCAACGTCCTGACTTTC. This codes for CASRGGQTLISGANVLTF.

The rearrangement uses TRBV28 and TRBJ2-7; D unclear. There are 12 residues in the CDR3. CDR1 is MDHEN, CDR2 SYDVKM, per germline. V was pared by 6 bases and J by 6 bases, with 12 bases between. CDR3: CASSPHPFEQYF. The CDR3 nucleotides are TGTGCCAGCAGCCCTCATCCGTTCGAGCAGTACTTC.

The genes are TRBV12-3 or TRBV12-4 and TRBJ2-1; D might be TRBD2 (5 bases). The length of the CDR3 is 12 residues. V was shortened by 5 bases and J by 10 bases, with 12 bases between the two germline ends. The DNA for the CDR3 is TGTGCCAGCAGTCTATCCACGGGGGAGCAGTTCTTC. Translation: CASSLSTGEQFF.

The genes are TRBV12-3 or TRBV12-4 and TRBJ2-5; 7 bases line up with TRBD2. Trimming took 6 bases from V and 4 from J; bases not matched to a gene: 5. CDR3 size: 13 residues. The CDR3 here is CASSGRNTETQYF. The CDR3, as DNA: TGTGCCAGCAGCGGGAGGAATACAGAGACCCAGTACTTC.

This clonotype came up a few times. The chain couples TRBV28 to TRBJ2-7, with D perhaps being TRBD1 or TRBD2 (5 bases each). The V end lost 5 bases, the J end lost 0 bases, and 14 bases lay between the germline ends. The CDR3 has 15 amino acids. Per germline, CDR1 MDHEN and CDR2 SYDVKM. The CDR3 DNA reads TGTGCCAGCAGTGACGTCGACGGGGCCTCCTACGAGCAGTACTTC. Translation: CASSDVDGASYEQYF.

Only a few counts were recorded for this clonotype. CDR3 bases: TGTGCCAGCAGCCAAGATCCTACAAACGGAAACACCATATATTTT. Encoded protein: CASSQDPTNGNTIYF. This chain connects TRBV4-2 to TRBJ1-3; D gene uncertain. CDR3 size: 15 residues. CDR1 LGHNA and CDR2 YNFKEQ come from the germline V gene. Between the trimmed V and J ends, which lost 0 bases and 4 bases, there was a span of 10 bases.

V and J are TRBV3-1 and TRBJ2-1; 8 bases agree with TRBD2. Germline V gene sequence: CDR1 LGHDT, CDR2 YNNKEL (reference sequence). CDR3 length: 15 residues. V gave up 11 bases and J gave up 6 bases; unmatched junction bases: 15. The CDR3 sequence: CAWSRGLAGGNEQFF. The DNA of the CDR3 is TGTGCCTGGAGCCGAGGGCTAGCGGGCGGCAATGAGCAGTTCTTC.

This clonotype was seen a few times. This may be a read error: a much more frequent sequence differs by one nucleotide. The chain uses TRBV6-2 or TRBV6-3 and TRBJ2-3; D is unresolved. The V gene lost 3 bases and the J gene lost 3 bases, with 7 bases spanning the gap. Looked up from germline, CDR1 is MNHEY and CDR2 is SVGEGT. The CDR3 is 13 amino acids. The DNA for the CDR3 is TGTGCCAGCAGTTATAGGTCGACAGATACGCAGTATTTT. Translated: CASSYRSTDTQYF.

The V and J genes are TRBV6-5 and TRBJ1-1, with no clear D. Trimming cost V 0 bases and J 4 bases, with 9 bases left between them. The CDR3 contains 14 residues. The germline gives CDR1 MNHEY, CDR2 SVGAGI. The CDR3 bases are TGTGCCAGCAGTTACTCGTCGGTCAGCACTGAAGCTTTCTTT. It codes for CASSYSSVSTEAFF.

V gene TRBV29-1 combines with J gene TRBJ2-1, with 11 bases identical to TRBD2. This CDR3 comprises 13 residues. Germline loops: CDR1 SQVTM, CDR2 ANQGSEA. Trimming at V came to 4 bases and at J to 5 bases, leaving 1 base not matched to a gene. Here the CDR3 reads CSVGGLADNEQFF. The CDR3 nucleotides read TGCAGCGTTGGGGGACTAGCGGACAATGAGCAGTTCTTC.

J is TRBJ2-5 and V is TRBV19, with 7 bases lining up with TRBD1. Germline V gives CDR1 LNHDA, CDR2 SQIVND (reference sequence). The CDR3 has 14 residues. J was trimmed by 4 bases and V by 5 bases; bases with no gene match: 7. The CDR3 loop reads CASSLTGSGETQYF. CDR3 sequence (DNA): TGTGCCAGTAGTCTGACAGGGTCCGGAGAGACCCAGTACTTC.

This clonotype was recorded many times. This sequence joins TRBV20-1 and TRBJ1-1; D call uncertain. With 5 bases removed from V and 4 bases from J, the gap between germline ends came to 14 bases. There are 13 residues in the CDR3. CDR1 and CDR2 (germline): DFQATT, SNEGSKA (reference sequence). The CDR3: CSAGYLTATEAFF. Here the CDR3 DNA reads TGCAGTGCTGGGTATTTAACGGCCACTGAAGCTTTCTTT.

With regard to this clonotype: The conserved closing phenylalanine or tryptophan is absent in this CDR3, likely reflecting a read error. The DNA is omitted, as the CDR3 cannot be located on it reliably, and the CDR3 follows TCRdb's listing. J is TRBJ2-3 and V is TRBV4-1; TRBD1 is the table's D call, not checked against the DNA. The germline gives CDR1 MGHRA, CDR2 YSYEKL. The CDR3 has 12 residues if both end residues are counted. This chain's CDR3 is CASSQDGIRLYL.